Listed here are 23 T cell receptor beta chains from one sample, sequenced in a study of T-cell memory formation after mild COVID-19. TCRdb fed the 5' RACE reads into MiXCR, producing one record per CDR3 protein. The data show more than 80,000 distinct CDR3 sequences, about 15% seen once. Sequencing was done on a sample of PBMCs or a T cell subset sorted from them (not recorded which). These TCRs come from an adult woman who had mild COVID-19 (a few samples of this study predate the infection). Cell type and time point are not known.

J is TRBJ2-7 and V is TRBV6-2 or TRBV6-3; 8 bases agree with TRBD2. Trimming at V came to 6 bases and at J to 6 bases, leaving 10 bases not matched to a gene. CDR1 and CDR2 from the germline V gene are MNHEY and SVGEGT. The CDR3 sequence is 14 residues long. The CDR3 nucleotides read TGTGCCAGCAGCGAAGCGGGAGCGACCCTCGAGCAGTACTTC. It translates to CASSEAGATLEQYF.

This clonotype was found a few times. The CDR3 here is CASSSGLTVAGAETQYF. The CDR3 DNA is TGTGCCAGCAGTTCGGGACTTACAGTAGCGGGAGCAGAGACCCAGTACTTC. This chain joins TRBV12-3 or TRBV12-4 and TRBJ2-5, with 9 bases that match TRBD2. The CDR3 is 17 residues long. V dropped 4 bases and J dropped 4; count of bases not matched to a gene: 13.

The J gene is TRBJ2-7, the V gene TRBV12-3 or TRBV12-4, with TRBD2 as a possible D gene (5 bases). CDR3 size: 13 residues. The germline V and J ends were trimmed by 3 bases and 4 bases, with 10 bases remaining between them. CDR3 loop: CASSLTTPYEQYF. CDR3 coding DNA: TGTGCCAGCAGTTTGACTACTCCATACGAGCAGTACTTC.

Only a few counts were recorded for this clonotype. V is TRBV7-3 and J is TRBJ1-1; no definite D call. Germline V CDR1 and CDR2: SGHTA, FQGTGA. Trimming stripped 4 bases from V and 0 bases from J, with 6 bases between. The CDR3 has 13 amino acids. CDR3 in amino acids: CASSSSLNTEAFF. CDR3 DNA sequence: TGTGCCAGCAGCTCGTCCCTGAACACTGAAGCTTTCTTT.

This clonotype was seen many times. The V gene is TRBV12-3 or TRBV12-4, the J gene TRBJ1-4, with 9 bases that match TRBD1. The V and J ends lost 7 bases and 0 bases, in that order; junction bases with no gene match: 15. The CDR3 spans 19 residues. Here the CDR3 reads CASTLRDRVLGSTNEKLFF. The CDR3 coding sequence is TGTGCCAGCACCCTGCGGGACAGGGTGCTGGGGTCAACTAATGAAAAACTGTTTTTT.

V and J are TRBV7-9 and TRBJ2-7; the match to TRBD1 covers 7 bases. V trimming: 4 bases; J trimming: 6 bases; junction bases outside the gene matches: 9. Germline-derived CDR1 and CDR2 are SEHNR and FQNEAQ (reference sequence). The CDR3 extends over 14 amino acids. The CDR3 loop reads CASSSSTPGGEQYF. The DNA of the CDR3 is TGTGCCAGCAGCTCTAGTACCCCAGGGGGCGAGCAGTACTTC.

This clonotype was found a few times. The chain employs TRBV13 and TRBJ1-5, with no clear D. The CDR3 consists of 16 residues. The germline V and J ends were trimmed by 2 bases and 5 bases, with 16 bases remaining between them. CDR1 and CDR2 from the germline V gene are PRHDT and FYEKMQ (reference sequence). The CDR3 coding sequence is TGTGCCAGCAGCTTAAGAGGTCTGTACGGGCATCAGCCCCAGCATTTT. Encoded protein: CASSLRGLYGHQPQHF. The full variable domain, in which reference TRBV13 and TRBJ1-5 provide the parts outside the CDR3, is AAGVIQSPRHLIKEKRETATLKCYPIPRHDTVYWYQQGPGQDPQFLISFYEKMQSDKGSIPDRFSAQQFSDYHSELNMSSLELGDSALYFCASSLRGLYGHQPQHFGDGTRLSIL.

The chain combines TRBV5-1 with TRBJ2-1; 7 bases fit TRBD2. Germline CDR1 is SGHRS and CDR2 is YFSETQ. This CDR3 is 16 amino acids long. V lost 1 base, J lost 0 bases, and 4 bases stayed unmatched. CDR3 amino acids: CASSLSGILSYNEQFF. The CDR3 region has the DNA TGCGCCAGCAGCTTGAGCGGGATACTCTCCTACAATGAGCAGTTCTTC. The full variable domain, in which reference TRBV5-1 and TRBJ2-1 provide the parts outside the CDR3, is KAGVTQTPRYLIKTRGQQVTLSCSPISGHRSVSWYQQTPGQGLQFLFEYFSETQRNKGNFPGRFSGRQFSNSRSEMNVSTLELGDSALYLCASSLSGILSYNEQFFGPGTRLTVL.

This clonotype was counted between two and nine times. V is TRBV24-1 and J is TRBJ2-1, with unresolved D. The CDR3 covers 11 residues. Germline V CDR1 and CDR2: KGHDR, SFDVKD. The V and J ends lost 8 bases and 6 bases respectively, with 7 bases between them. The CDR3 sequence is CATKGFNEQFF. The CDR3 DNA reads TGTGCCACCAAGGGATTCAATGAGCAGTTCTTC.

V gene TRBV9 combines with J gene TRBJ1-6; 7 bases are a match to TRBD1. Germline loops: CDR1 SGDLS, CDR2 YYNGEE. V lost 4 bases to trimming and J lost 7 bases; unmatched junction nucleotides: 11. The CDR3 runs 16 residues. The CDR3 coding sequence is TGTGCCAGCAGCCCCCGGGAGGGGGCCTGGAATTCACCCCTCCACTTT. Translation: CASSPREGAWNSPLHF.

This clonotype has a handful of counts. This chain links TRBV14 with TRBJ2-7, with D maybe TRBD1 (5 bases). Germline CDR1 is SGHDN and CDR2 is FVKESK. This CDR3 region has 14 residues. The ends were cut back, 0 bases at V and 3 bases at J, with 9 bases in the middle. CDR3 region: CASSQEGPYYEQYF. Here the CDR3 DNA reads TGTGCCAGCAGCCAAGAGGGGCCTTACTACGAGCAGTACTTC.

This chain links TRBV4-1 with TRBJ2-2; no definite D call. V lost 7 bases and J lost 4, with 7 bases in between. Germline V gene lookup returns CDR1 MGHRA and CDR2 YSYEKL. The CDR3 is 12 residues long. The CDR3 loop is CASNGGTGELFF. CDR3 DNA sequence: TGCGCCAGCAATGGTGGCACCGGGGAGCTGTTTTTT.

The chain is built from TRBV30 and TRBJ1-1; D ambiguous. The V end lost 4 bases, the J end lost 7 bases, and 16 bases lay between the germline ends. The CDR3 contains 13 residues. Looked up from germline, CDR1 is GTSNPN and CDR2 is SVGIG (reference sequence). CDR3 sequence: CAWIPRSWDEAFF. DNA of the CDR3: TGTGCCTGGATCCCGAGGAGTTGGGATGAAGCTTTCTTT. The variable domain in full, with the rest retrieved from reference TRBV30 and TRBJ1-1, is SQTIHQWPATLVQPVGSPLSLECTVEGTSNPNLYWYRQAAGRGLQLLFYSVGIGQISSEVPQNLSASRPQDRQFILSSKKLLLSDSGFYLCAWIPRSWDEAFFGQGTRLTVV.

This clonotype appeared a few times. The genes are TRBV21-1 and TRBJ2-7; the table's D call, TRBD2, was not checked against the DNA. TRBV21-1 is deemed a pseudogene. CDR3 length: 14 amino acids. CDR3 sequence reads: CASRGAGGTYEQYF. Written as DNA, the CDR3 is TGTGCCAGCCGGGGGGCGGGAGGGACCTACGAGCAGTACTTC.

V usage is TRBV7-9 and J usage is TRBJ1-5, with D perhaps TRBD1 (6 bases). The CDR3 contains 17 residues. Germline CDR1 reads SEHNR; CDR2 reads FQNEAQ (reference sequence). Trimming stripped 4 bases from V and 2 bases from J, with 18 bases between. The CDR3: CASSSGWRPGGNQPQHF. The CDR3 DNA sequence: TGTGCCAGCAGCTCGGGTTGGAGGCCAGGGGGCAATCAGCCCCAGCATTTT.

The V gene is TRBV20-1, the J gene TRBJ2-1; possible D gene TRBD2, 6 bases. The V end lost 1 base, the J end lost 7 bases, and 11 bases lay between the germline ends. CDR1 and CDR2 from the germline V gene are DFQATT and SNEGSKA (reference sequence). The CDR3 sequence is 13 residues long. The CDR3 nucleotides are TGCAGTGCTAGAGGGCAGGCGGGGAATGAGCAGTTCTTC. It translates to CSARGQAGNEQFF.

This clonotype was seen a few times. V is TRBV5-1 and J is TRBJ2-1, with 8 bases identical to TRBD2. The germline V gene has CDR1 SGHRS and CDR2 YFSETQ. Trimming at V came to 0 bases and at J to 6 bases, leaving 5 bases not matched to a gene. CDR3 length: 15 amino acids. The CDR3 region has the DNA TGCGCCAGCAGCTTGGTAGCGGGGCCCCTCAATGAGCAGTTCTTC. Protein: CASSLVAGPLNEQFF.

The sample holds a few counts of this clonotype. The gene calls are TRBV7-6 and TRBJ2-3; 11 bases agree with TRBD2. Trimming took 3 bases from V and 5 from J; bases not matched to a gene: 4. The CDR3 has 15 residues. CDR1 and CDR2 (germline): SGHVS, FNYEAQ. DNA of the CDR3: TGTGCCAGCAGCTTGACTAGCGGGGCGGGAGATACGCAGTATTTT. Translation: CASSLTSGAGDTQYF.

This chain joins TRBV15 and TRBJ2-1; possibly TRBD1 for D (5 bases). CDR1 and CDR2 from the germline V gene are LNHNV and YYDKDF (reference sequence). Trimming took 5 bases from V and 0 from J, leaving 11 bases between them. This CDR3 is built from 15 residues. The chain's CDR3 is CATSPDSRSYNEQFF. DNA for the CDR3: TGTGCCACCAGCCCCGACAGCCGCTCCTACAATGAGCAGTTCTTC.

This chain joins TRBV5-1 and TRBJ2-1, with 7 bases that match TRBD1. V lost 0 bases, J lost 8 bases, and 8 bases stayed unmatched. The germline V gene encodes CDR1 SGHRS and CDR2 YFSETQ. CDR3 size: 15 residues. The CDR3 DNA reads as TGCGCCAGCAGCTTGGAAGGGGGCCGACCGGATGAGCAGTTCTTC. This encodes CASSLEGGRPDEQFF.

This sequence joins TRBV12-3 or TRBV12-4 and TRBJ1-3; TRBD1 might be the D (5 bases). The CDR3 sequence is 16 residues long. Between the trimmed V and J ends, which lost 5 bases and 3 bases, there was a span of 17 bases. CDR3 region: CASSPHEGASGNTIYF. The CDR3 DNA reads TGTGCCAGCAGTCCCCATGAAGGGGCAAGTGGAAACACCATATATTTT.

V usage is TRBV5-5 and J usage is TRBJ2-3; 11 bases map to TRBD2. V shed 1 base and J 6 bases; nucleotides not matched to a gene: 4. CDR1 SGHKS and CDR2 YYEKEE come from the germline V gene (reference sequence). The CDR3 is made up of 15 amino acids. This chain's CDR3 is CASSLPGTSGDTQYF. The CDR3, as DNA: TGTGCCAGCAGCTTGCCCGGGACTAGCGGTGATACGCAGTATTTT.

In this sample, this clonotype turned up many times. The genes are TRBV2 and TRBJ1-5; unclear D gene. The CDR3 has 15 residues. The germline gives CDR1 SNHLY, CDR2 FYNNEI. V lost 6 bases and J 7 bases, leaving 19 bases between the germline ends. CDR3 region: CASRPQGKPGQPQHF. DNA for the CDR3: TGTGCCAGCAGGCCCCAAGGGAAACCCGGGCAGCCCCAGCATTTT. Full variable domain (missing parts from reference TRBV2 and TRBJ1-5): EPEVTQTPSHQVTQMGQEVILRCVPISNHLYFYWYRQILGQKVEFLVSFYNNEISEKSEIFDDQFSVERPDGSNFTLKIRSTKLEDSAMYFCASRPQGKPGQPQHFGDGTRLSIL.